This T cell receptor (beta chain) derives from a study of T cell responses to AZD1222 COVID-19 vaccine. Study findings and constraints: The study found Spike-specific TCR breadth and depth rose after two AZD1222 doses. Spike was spanned by vaccine-associated CD4 TCRs, with dominance at 160-218 and 743-854. Clonal diversity was possibly underestimated, and white British individuals and females predominated among donors. Nearly half of spike-specific TCRs reportedly target variant regions that are unmutated in the B.1.351 and B.1.1.7 variants.

Clones were read by immunoSEQ multiplex PCR, and TCRdb kept only the in-frame ones, dropping some. The data contain 200,000 or so clones, about 87% of them seen just once; the ten biggest clones take up less than 3%. V was clipped by 0 bases and J by 0 bases, with 6 bases between them. The germline gives CDR1 SGHTA, CDR2 FQGTGA. This CDR3 region has 14 residues. Note on this clone: What it binds is unknown.

The receptor's source is an adult in good health. This sequence joins TRBV7-3 and TRBJ2-7, with D unclear. Specimen: peripheral blood, collected on day 0 of MenACWY control vaccination. The CDR3 DNA is TGTGCCAGCAGCTTAACGGCAGACTCCTACGAGCAGTACTTC. Translation: CASSLTADSYEQYF.